The T cell receptor (beta chain) under discussion was sequenced for a study of identical twins listed by TCRdb under 2016. Regarding the study in general: To test whether fetal clonotypes persist, the study used deep sequencing on TCR alpha and beta repertoires from monozygotic twins, unrelated adults of various ages, and cord blood. Replicate twin experiments were performed at different times using different library preparation protocols to rule out contamination. Broad study findings and their caveats: Compared with coincidental sharing between unrelated individuals, out-of-frame TCR alpha sequences shared between twins had an excess of sequences with low generation probability. Because the same donors could not be followed over many years, the conclusions depended on cross-sectional statistical analysis. Excess twin sharing in beta out-of-frame sequences was weaker because fewer shared sequences lowered the signal-to-noise ratio. Invariant T cells such as MAIT and iNKT could partly confound zero-insertion analyses, though diverse VJ usage argued against this for most clonotypes. Abundant cord blood beta clonotypes had fewer insertions, young adult naive repertoires showed a similar but weaker trend, and memory repertoires showed no such trend. In monozygotic twins, out-of-frame TCR alpha sharing was systematically underestimated by recombination models, although the models agreed with sharing between unrelated individuals.

Turning to this clonotype: The specificity of this receptor is unknown. No per-base quality is available; no much larger clone lies one base away.

The library was prepared using 5' RACE. The sequencer listed for this sample is Illumina HiSeq 2000. A universal primer binding site was added through template switching, and the final cDNA carried a unique molecular identifier so that TCR cDNA molecules could be counted accurately. Specific primers in the conserved constant-segment region were used to synthesize first-strand cDNA for the TCR alpha and beta chains. To control for contamination, every cDNA library carried two barcodes: a SMART-Mk sample barcode plus Illumina barcodes. TruSeq adapter sequences along with Illumina sample barcodes were introduced in two successive PCR steps. TCR alpha and beta cDNA libraries were sequenced on the Illumina HiSeq platform with custom primers. Turning to the authors' computational methods: MiGEC processed the raw reads to extract unique molecular identifiers, while MiXCR was used to determine the CDR3 positions. For each individual, recombination models were inferred using an EM algorithm with the repgenHMM and IGoR tools. The analysis of shared clonotypes was done with the tcR package in R, with sharing normalized by the product of cloneset sizes. To study raw recombination without the effects of thymic and clonal selection, out-of-frame nonproductive sequences were analyzed. The public reads were quality trimmed at Q25 with fastp and then assembled into clones with MiXCR by TCRdb, keeping productive beta chains. Each record represents a unique CDR3 protein, reported with the most common genes and DNA among its rows. The V and J calls come from TCRdb's annotation, not from the publication. The sample table holds nearly 900,000 distinct CDR3 sequences, of which roughly an eighth were seen once. The ten top clones hold around 1.5% of the sample.

V is clipped by 4 bases and J by 4 bases, and the sequence between their germline boundaries is 25 bases long. Including cysteine and phenylalanine, the CDR3 has 18 amino acids. Of all the DNA, just the CDR3 is kept, 54 bases in frame from base 1. The CDR1 and CDR2 encoded by the germline V gene are KGHSH and LQKENI. Only healthy Caucasian donors were included. Three pairs of female monozygotic twins, all aged about 18 to 30 years, were included in the twin cohort. Peripheral blood mononuclear cells were the source from which RNA for the TCR libraries was isolated. These same records also appear under a second study, on yellow fever vaccine responses in identical twins. The second publication reports: The authors reported that the T cell response to vaccination in identical twins appeared partly convergent and partly personalized. In the study, vaccine-responding T cell clones were precisely tracked in identical twins.

Sample: PBMCs. This TCR came from a woman aged 18 to 35 in good health. The chain couples TRBV18 to TRBJ1-1; TRBD1 is a possible D gene, resting on 5 matching bases. The sequence in DNA is TGTGCCAGCTCACAAGATGTCATCCGGGGACCTAGGGTCACTGAAGCTTTCTTT. This gives the protein CASSQDVIRGPRVTEAFF.